Listed below are T cell receptor beta chains from one sample, sequenced in a study of control samples from healthy donors and cancer patients. Measured with immunoSEQ multiplex PCR; TCRdb has only the in-frame clones, and not every one. This table holds roughly 99,000 clones, around 82% found once. Sequences were obtained from blood. All receptors derive from a man aged 60-69 years in good health. Both conserved end residues are part of each CDR3. The D gene is left open where the match is weak. Size is omitted from some rows. Given values are once, few, many or a class for expanded clones.

len	v_gene	d_gene	j_gene	abundance	CDR3nt	CDR3aa
15	TRBV7-3	TRBD2	TRBJ2-1	.	TGTGCCAGCAGTCGAATAGCGGGGGAGTACAATGAGCAGTTCTTC	CASSRIAGEYNEQFF
12	TRBV11-2	.	TRBJ1-4	few	TGTGCCACCCAGGGGTTAATGAGTAAACTGTTTTTT	CATQGLMSKLFF
15	TRBV30	.	TRBJ1-2	.	TGTGCCTATCTACTCCCTTCTTTCTGGGGCTATGGCTACACCTTC	CAYLLPSFWGYGYTF
14	TRBV15	.	TRBJ1-6	.	TGTGCCACCAGCAGAGGAGGGTCCCGGTCACCCCTCCACTTT	CATSRGGSRSPLHF
14	TRBV2	.	TRBJ1-2	.	TGTGCCAGCAGGGGGGAAAGGGCTAACTATGGCTACACCTTC	CASRGERANYGYTF
14	TRBV6-8	TRBD1	TRBJ2-7	.	TGTGCCAGCAGAAAACAGGGGGGAATTTACGAGCAGTACTTC	CASRKQGGIYEQYF
16	TRBV2	.	TRBJ2-2	once	TGTGCCAGCAGCCGGGGAAGGACAAGCAACACCGGGGAGCTGTTTTTT	CASSRGRTSNTGELFF
13	TRBV5-1	.	TRBJ1-5	.	TGCGCCAGCAGCCAGAGGGTTGGTCAGCCCCAGCATTTT	CASSQRVGQPQHF
12	TRBV10-2	.	TRBJ1-5	once	TGCGCCAGCAGTGAAATCCAGCAGCCTCAGCATTTT	CASSEIQQPQHF
13	TRBV2	TRBD2	TRBJ2-1	few	TGTGCCAACCCAGCGGGGGGCAGTGATGAGCAGTTCTTC	CANPAGGSDEQFF
12	TRBV28	TRBD1	TRBJ1-2	.	TGTGCCAGCAGGGTTACAGGGGATGGCTACACCTTC	CASRVTGDGYTF
15	TRBV29-1	TRBD1	TRBJ2-2	.	TGCAGCGTTGAAGACCGACAGGGATCGGGCGGGGAGCTGTTTTTT	CSVEDRQGSGGELFF
17	TRBV5-1	.	TRBJ2-6	few	TGCGCCAGCAGCTTGAGACCAGCTGGATCTGGGGCCAACGTCCTGACTTTC	CASSLRPAGSGANVLTF
14	TRBV7-2	.	TRBJ2-5	.	TGTGCCAGCAGCTTAACGTTCAGGCAAGAGACCCAGTACTTC	CASSLTFRQETQYF
15	TRBV5-1	TRBD1	TRBJ1-4	.	TGCGCCAGCAGCGCCGGACAGGGGGTTAATGAAAAACTGTTTTTT	CASSAGQGVNEKLFF
14	TRBV19	.	TRBJ1-1	.	TGTGCCAGTAGTATCGGGGGAACGAACACTGAAGCTTTCTTT	CASSIGGTNTEAFF
14	TRBV5-1	TRBD2	TRBJ2-2	.	TGCGCCAGCAGCTTGGAACGGGGGGACGGGGAGCTGTTTTTT	CASSLERGDGELFF
16	TRBV3-1/TRBV3-2	TRBD2	TRBJ2-5	once	TGTGCCAGCAGCCAAGGACCGGGTAGCGGGCAAGAGACCCAGTACTTC	CASSQGPGSGQETQYF
12	TRBV5-1	.	TRBJ2-1	.	TGCGCCAGCAGCTTGGCGGGGAGTGAGCAGTTCTTC	CASSLAGSEQFF
15	TRBV6-1	.	TRBJ2-7	.	TGTGCCAGCAGTGAAGAGAGGAGTTCTCGCTACGAGCAGTACTTC	CASSEERSSRYEQYF
16	TRBV11-2	.	TRBJ2-1	.	TGTGCCAGCAGCTTAGGTGTGTTAGGCCTCCCTGATGAGCAGTTCTTC	CASSLGVLGLPDEQFF
16	TRBV4-2	.	TRBJ2-3	.	TGTGCCAGCAGCCCGAAAGGGGCGGAGCTAACAGATACGCAGTATTTT	CASSPKGAELTDTQYF
16	TRBV4-1	TRBD1	TRBJ2-7	.	TGCGCCAGCAGCCAAGTGACAGGGAAGAGCCCCTACGAGCAGTACTTC	CASSQVTGKSPYEQYF
15	TRBV27	TRBD2	TRBJ2-1	.	TGTGCCAGCAGTTTAATCGGGACTAGGGGAGGTGAGCAGTTCTTC	CASSLIGTRGGEQFF
13	TRBV2	.	TRBJ2-7	.	TGTGCCAGCAGTGTCGAAGGAGGCTACGAGCAGTACTTC	CASSVEGGYEQYF
12	TRBV19	.	TRBJ1-2	.	TGTGCCAGCCGAACAGGTGACTATGGCTACACCTTC	CASRTGDYGYTF
16	TRBV27	TRBD1	TRBJ1-2	.	TGTGCCAGCAGTCCGCGGACAGGGGAGTTGGGCTATGGCTACACCTTC	CASSPRTGELGYGYTF
16	TRBV7-2	.	TRBJ2-3	.	TGTGCCAGCAGCCTGCCCGGGACCACAATCACAGATACGCAGTATTTT	CASSLPGTTITDTQYF
15	TRBV2	TRBD2	TRBJ2-3	.	TGTGCCAGCAGTGAATTTAGCGGGGGGAGAGATACGCAGTATTTT	CASSEFSGGRDTQYF
15	TRBV10-3	TRBD2	TRBJ2-1	.	TGTGCCATCAGTGAGTCCGGCGGGGGGGATTATGAGCAGTTCTTC	CAISESGGGDYEQFF
17	TRBV5-1	TRBD2	TRBJ2-7	few	TGCGCCAGCAGCTTGACTAGCGGGAGGGCCACAGGCTACGAGCAGTACTTC	CASSLTSGRATGYEQYF
14	TRBV6-6	TRBD1	TRBJ2-7	.	TGTGCCAGCCGCCCGGACAGGGGGATCTACGAGCAGTACTTC	CASRPDRGIYEQYF
15	TRBV7-9	TRBD2	TRBJ2-1	once	TGTGCCAGCAGCTTAGGACTAGCGGAGGGCAATGAGCAGTTCTTC	CASSLGLAEGNEQFF
15	TRBV3-1/TRBV3-2	.	TRBJ2-7	.	TGTGCCAGCAGCCCCTCCCCGCGGGGTAGGTACGAGCAGTACTTC	CASSPSPRGRYEQYF
12	TRBV9	.	TRBJ1-5	.	TGTGCCAGCAGCGTAGCGGATCAGCCCCAGCATTTT	CASSVADQPQHF